Sequencing of this TCR beta chain was carried out in a study of cytomegalovirus exposure and HLA in healthy donors. Overall study findings and caveats: According to the study, approximately 150 TCR beta chains were cytomegalovirus-associated.

Clones were sequenced by immunoSEQ multiplex PCR, and TCRdb holds only the in-frame ones, with some missing. This sample carries fewer than 100,000 clones, roughly 94% of them seen once, and the ten largest clones take 3% to 4%. V was pared by 0 bases and J by 3 bases, with 9 bases between. This CDR3 is built from 14 residues. Per the germline V gene, CDR1 is MNHEY and CDR2 is SMNVEV (reference sequence). In the case of this clone: Its antigen is unknown.

Sequencing used PBMCs. The TCR sequence derives from a woman aged 18-35 years in good health and CMV-seropositive. The gene calls are TRBV27 and TRBJ2-7; D gene uncertain. CDR3 sequence (DNA): TGTGCCAGCAGTTTATCGCCAGGAAACTACGAGCAGTACTTC. This sequence encodes CASSLSPGNYEQYF.